The 17 T cell receptor beta chains reported below all come from one sample, sequenced in a study of control samples from healthy donors and cancer patients. The repertoire was sequenced with immunoSEQ multiplex PCR; TCRdb's copy has only in-frame clones and lacks some. This sample has 100,000 to 150,000 clones, with 75% to 95% found just once. The sequenced material came from blood. The receptors here all came from a man aged 40-49 years in good health.

The chain uses TRBV5-5 and TRBJ1-4; no firm D call. The CDR3 extends over 15 amino acids. Trimming took 4 bases from V and 7 from J, leaving 17 bases between them. CDR1 and CDR2 from the germline V gene are SGHKS and YYEKEE (reference sequence). CDR3 bases: TGTGCCAGCAGCGGAGGAGCCGGCCTAGTTGAAAAACTGTTTTTT. Amino acid sequence: CASSGGAGLVEKLFF.

The genes are TRBV28 and TRBJ2-7; D ambiguous. The CDR3 covers 15 residues. Germline CDR1 and CDR2: MDHEN and SYDVKM. V was cut by 3 bases and J by 0 bases, with 12 bases left in between. The CDR3 protein is CASSFESMGSYEQYF. The CDR3 DNA reads as TGTGCCAGCAGTTTTGAGTCCATGGGCTCCTACGAGCAGTACTTC.

The rearrangement joins TRBV7-9 to TRBJ2-1; possible D gene TRBD2, 5 bases. This CDR3 has 14 amino acids. Germline loops: CDR1 SEHNR, CDR2 FQNEAQ (reference sequence). Trimming pared 5 bases from V and 6 bases from J, leaving 14 bases between. CDR3 region: CASSGESALNEQFF. Written as DNA, the CDR3 is TGTGCCAGCAGCGGGGAGTCCGCCCTCAATGAGCAGTTCTTC.

J is TRBJ1-2 and V is TRBV5-1; D not certain. Trimming took 3 bases from V and 4 from J, leaving 13 bases between them. The germline V gene encodes CDR1 SGHRS and CDR2 YFSETQ. This CDR3 is built from 14 residues. This CDR3 is CASSSLDSSYGYTF. CDR3 bases: TGCGCCAGCAGCTCTCTCGATTCTTCCTATGGCTACACCTTC.

The V gene is TRBV9, the J gene TRBJ1-6, with D uncertain. Trimming shortened V by 0 bases and J by 6 bases, and 7 bases separated the two germline ends. The CDR3 is 14 residues long. Germline loops: CDR1 SGDLS, CDR2 YYNGEE. The CDR3, as DNA: TGTGCCAGCAGCGTAGCCGATCGTAATTCACCCCTCCACTTT. This codes for CASSVADRNSPLHF.

This clone was counted once. V and J are TRBV5-1 and TRBJ2-2; D is possibly TRBD1 (6 bases). Trimming took off 0 bases at V and 4 bases at J, with 10 bases between the two ends. Germline V gives CDR1 SGHRS, CDR2 YFSETQ. The CDR3 covers 15 residues. The CDR3 protein is CASSLAQGGTGELFF. CDR3 nucleotides: TGCGCCAGCAGCTTGGCACAGGGTGGCACCGGGGAGCTGTTTTTT. Drawing the rest from reference TRBV5-1 and TRBJ2-2, the complete variable domain is KAGVTQTPRYLIKTRGQQVTLSCSPISGHRSVSWYQQTPGQGLQFLFEYFSETQRNKGNFPGRFSGRQFSNSRSEMNVSTLELGDSALYLCASSLAQGGTGELFFGEGSRLTVL.

The J gene is TRBJ1-4, the V gene TRBV6-5; D remains unclear. This CDR3 is built from 11 residues. The V end lost 6 bases, the J end lost 8 bases, and 7 bases lay between the germline ends. Germline CDR1 MNHEY, CDR2 SVGAGI. The CDR3 here is CASRVGEKLFF. CDR3 in DNA: TGTGCCAGCAGGGTGGGCGAAAAACTGTTTTTT.

This clone was detected a few times. The genes are TRBV9 and TRBJ2-1; D remains unclear. The germline V gene encodes CDR1 SGDLS and CDR2 YYNGEE. V lost 3 bases and J lost 7, with 11 bases in between. The CDR3 loop spans 13 amino acids. As DNA, the CDR3 is TGTGCCAGCAGCGCCACTCTAGGGAATGAGCAGTTCTTC. It codes for CASSATLGNEQFF. The complete variable domain, with remaining parts taken from reference TRBV9 and TRBJ2-1, reads DSGVTQTPKHLITATGQRVTLRCSPRSGDLSVYWYQQSLDQGLQFLIQYYNGEERAKGNILERFSAQQFPDLHSELNLSSLELGDSALYFCASSATLGNEQFFGPGTRLTVL.

V and J are TRBV18 and TRBJ1-2, with D hard to call. V was clipped by 3 bases and J by 4 bases, with 18 bases between them. Germline lookup yields CDR1 KGHSH and CDR2 LQKENI. The CDR3 spans 16 residues. The CDR3: CASSPLAERSPYGYTF. The CDR3 nucleotides read TGTGCCAGCTCACCGTTGGCGGAACGATCGCCCTATGGCTACACCTTC.

V is TRBV6-5 and J is TRBJ2-7; 13 positions agree with TRBD2. The junction had 6 bases not matched to a gene; V was cut back by 6 bases and J by 4 bases. CDR3 length equals 15 residues. Germline V gene sequence: CDR1 MNHEY, CDR2 SVGAGI. The CDR3 reads CASRPGTSGTYEQYF. Here the CDR3 DNA reads TGTGCCAGCAGACCCGGGACTAGCGGGACGTACGAGCAGTACTTC.

The genes are TRBV30 and TRBJ1-6, with no clear D. There are 12 residues in the CDR3. Germline CDR1 and CDR2: GTSNPN and SVGIG (reference sequence). Trimming left V 7 bases short and J 6 bases short, with 10 bases between. CDR3 residues: CASGRTNSPLHF. The CDR3 bases are TGTGCCTCTGGACGGACTAATTCACCCCTCCACTTT.

This sequence joins TRBV15 and TRBJ2-7, with 8 bases matching TRBD1. Germline-derived CDR1 and CDR2 are LNHNV and YYDKDF (reference sequence). V dropped 0 bases and J dropped 6; count of bases not matched to a gene: 4. The CDR3 length is 14 residues. In DNA form, the CDR3 reads TGTGCCACCAGCAGAGACCTCGGACAGGGCGAGCAGTACTTC. Its protein product is CATSRDLGQGEQYF.

The chain is built from TRBV5-5 and TRBJ2-5; possibly TRBD1 for D (5 bases). The CDR3 runs to 15 residues. Germline V gives CDR1 SGHKS, CDR2 YYEKEE (reference sequence). The germline V and J ends were trimmed by 0 bases and 4 bases, with 13 bases remaining between them. Here the CDR3 reads CASSLGGVGAETQYF. CDR3 nucleotides: TGTGCCAGCAGCTTGGGTGGTGTAGGGGCAGAGACCCAGTACTTC.

The chain recombines TRBV10-3 with TRBJ2-3; TRBD2 agrees at 10 bases. The CDR3 totals 17 residues. The germline gives CDR1 ENHRY, CDR2 SYGVKD. J gave up 0 bases and V 4 bases, and 7 bases lay outside the gene matches. The chain's CDR3 is CAISAPPSGGSTDTQYF. The CDR3 nucleotides are TGTGCCATCAGTGCCCCCCCTAGCGGGGGAAGCACAGATACGCAGTATTTT.

This chain joins TRBV28 and TRBJ1-1, with D tentatively TRBD1 (6 bases). The CDR3 runs to 14 residues. V gave up 7 bases and J gave up 0 bases, with 12 bases separating them. Per germline, CDR1 MDHEN and CDR2 SYDVKM. In nucleotides, the CDR3 is TGTGCCAGCACCCAAACAGGGATGAACACTGAAGCTTTCTTT. Residues: CASTQTGMNTEAFF.

V and J are TRBV7-9 and TRBJ1-6; TRBD1 matches at 7 bases. The CDR3 totals 16 residues. Germline V gives CDR1 SEHNR, CDR2 FQNEAQ (reference sequence). V trimming: 5 bases; J trimming: 9 bases; junction bases outside the gene matches: 13. This CDR3 is CASSTAAGTAGSPLHF. The CDR3 nucleotides read TGTGCCAGCAGCACAGCGGCCGGGACAGCGGGTTCACCCCTCCACTTT.

The chain is built from TRBV6-5 and TRBJ1-6; D uncertain. This CDR3 comprises 13 residues. Germline assignment: CDR1 MNHEY and CDR2 SVGAGI. V was trimmed by 1 base and J by 9 bases, leaving 7 bases between them. The CDR3 DNA is TGTGCCAGCAGTTACTACGGGGTTTCACCCCTCCACTTT. Translated, it gives CASSYYGVSPLHF.